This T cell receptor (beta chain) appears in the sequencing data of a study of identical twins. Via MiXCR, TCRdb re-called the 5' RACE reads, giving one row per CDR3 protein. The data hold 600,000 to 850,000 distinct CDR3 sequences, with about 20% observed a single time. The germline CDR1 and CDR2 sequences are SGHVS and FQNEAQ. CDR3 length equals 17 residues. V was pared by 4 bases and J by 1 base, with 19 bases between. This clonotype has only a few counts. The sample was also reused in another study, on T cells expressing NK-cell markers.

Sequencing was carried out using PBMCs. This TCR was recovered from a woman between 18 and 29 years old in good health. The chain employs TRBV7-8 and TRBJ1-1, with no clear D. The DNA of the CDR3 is TGTGCCAGCAGCTCGCCGACGAGGACCCTTAAGAACACTGAAGCTTTCTTT. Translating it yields CASSSPTRTLKNTEAFF.